One sample yielded the 10 T cell receptor beta chains listed below, sequenced in a study of graft-versus-host responses after intestinal transplantation. These receptors' antigens are unknown. TCRdb's table, derived via immunoSEQ multiplex PCR, lists solely in-frame clones and lacks some. The sample comprises 70,000 or so clones, nearly 85% of which are singletons, and 0.35% to 0.5% rests with the top ten. The sample here was unstimulated CD4+ T cells sorted from spleen or lymph node cells, taken before transplant. The source is a human donor who was the organ donor for an intestinal transplant.

This chain uses TRBV2 with TRBJ1-4, with 7 positions matching TRBD1. CDR3 size: 15 residues. Trimming removed 6 bases from V and 6 bases from J; junction bases left unmatched: 10. In germline, CDR1 is SNHLY, CDR2 FYNNEI. The CDR3 DNA reads as TGTGCCAGCAGCTCACAGGGGTTTGGTTATGAAAAACTGTTTTTT. The encoded protein is CASSSQGFGYEKLFF.

The chain has TRBV5-4 and TRBJ1-6, with TRBD1 matching over 7 bases. Germline V gene lookup returns CDR1 SGHNT and CDR2 YYREEE (reference sequence). V lost 3 bases and J lost 12; bases outside the gene matches: 9. This CDR3 contains 14 residues. The CDR3 sequence: CASSSDRVGGPLHF. The CDR3 DNA follows: TGTGCCAGCAGCTCTGACAGGGTAGGAGGACCCCTCCACTTT.

This sequence joins TRBV28 and TRBJ2-1, with 10 bases aligning to TRBD2. Germline V lookup: CDR1 MDHEN, CDR2 SYDVKM. The CDR3 runs to 14 residues. V lost 4 bases, J lost 7 bases, and 4 bases stayed unmatched. DNA of the CDR3: TGTGCCAGCAGTTCAGCGGGGGGGCGTAATGAGCAGTTCTTC. It is translated as CASSSAGGRNEQFF. The full variable domain, rest sourced from reference TRBV28 and TRBJ2-1, is DVKVTQSSRYLVKRTGEKVFLECVQDMDHENMFWYRQDPGLGLRLIYFSYDVKMKEKGDIPEGYSVSREKKERFSLILESASTNQTSMYLCASSSAGGRNEQFFGPGTRLTVL.

The gene calls are TRBV6-1 and TRBJ2-3; 9 bases are a match to TRBD1. Unmatched junction bases numbered 4, after V lost 3 bases and J lost 3 bases. The CDR3 sequence is 15 residues long. Germline V lookup: CDR1 MNHNS, CDR2 SASEGT. CDR3 amino acids: CASSDGDRVTDTQYF. The CDR3 DNA follows: TGTGCCAGCAGTGACGGGGACAGGGTTACAGATACGCAGTATTTT.

The chain combines TRBV11-2 with TRBJ1-1; D is undetermined. The CDR3 runs 11 residues. The germline V and J ends were trimmed by 5 bases and 6 bases, with 7 bases remaining between them. Germline assignment: CDR1 SGHAT and CDR2 FQNNGV. CDR3 sequence: CASSPHAEAFF. The CDR3, as DNA: TGTGCCAGCAGCCCCCATGCTGAAGCTTTCTTT.

The rearrangement joins TRBV15 to TRBJ1-2; no firm D call. The CDR3 spans 14 residues. Germline V gene sequence: CDR1 LNHNV, CDR2 YYDKDF (reference sequence). V lost 0 bases to trimming and J lost 8 bases, with 13 bases between them. The chain's CDR3 is CATSRDRAGYGYTF. The CDR3 DNA reads as TGTGCCACCAGCAGAGATCGGGCGGGTTACGGCTACACCTTC.

This clone was detected only a few times. This chain links TRBV16 with TRBJ2-3; 9 bases line up with TRBD2. Germline assignment: CDR1 KGHSY and CDR2 FQNENV. This CDR3 spans 14 amino acids. The ends lost 6 bases at V and 2 bases at J; junction bases unmatched: 3. DNA for the CDR3: TGTGCCAGCAGTCGGACTAGCGACACAGATACGCAGTATTTT. It is translated as CASSRTSDTDTQYF.

A few counts support this clone. V is TRBV7-2 and J is TRBJ1-5; 7 bases map to TRBD1. J gave up 2 bases and V 5 bases, and 9 bases lay outside the gene matches. The CDR3 sequence is 16 residues long. The germline V gene has CDR1 SGHTA and CDR2 FQGNSA. The CDR3 DNA is TGTGCCAGCAGCCCGATGGACAGGACCGGCAATCAGCCCCAGCATTTT. Amino acid sequence: CASSPMDRTGNQPQHF.

The chain couples TRBV6-5 to TRBJ1-3; tentatively, D is TRBD1 (6 bases). The CDR3 extends over 15 amino acids. Trimming left V 2 bases short and J 0 bases short, with 8 bases between. From germline, CDR1 is MNHEY and CDR2 SVGAGI. The DNA for the CDR3 is TGTGCCAGCAGTTACGACAGGAGCTCTGGAAACACCATATATTTT. It is translated as CASSYDRSSGNTIYF.

The chain combines TRBV4-1 with TRBJ1-2, with D hard to call. Germline V gives CDR1 MGHRA, CDR2 YSYEKL. The V gene lost 3 bases and the J gene lost 8 bases, with 13 bases spanning the gap. The CDR3 sequence is 13 residues long. For the CDR3, the DNA is TGCGCCAGCAGCCAGCCTAGTCGTTGGGGCTACACCTTC. Amino acid sequence: CASSQPSRWGYTF.